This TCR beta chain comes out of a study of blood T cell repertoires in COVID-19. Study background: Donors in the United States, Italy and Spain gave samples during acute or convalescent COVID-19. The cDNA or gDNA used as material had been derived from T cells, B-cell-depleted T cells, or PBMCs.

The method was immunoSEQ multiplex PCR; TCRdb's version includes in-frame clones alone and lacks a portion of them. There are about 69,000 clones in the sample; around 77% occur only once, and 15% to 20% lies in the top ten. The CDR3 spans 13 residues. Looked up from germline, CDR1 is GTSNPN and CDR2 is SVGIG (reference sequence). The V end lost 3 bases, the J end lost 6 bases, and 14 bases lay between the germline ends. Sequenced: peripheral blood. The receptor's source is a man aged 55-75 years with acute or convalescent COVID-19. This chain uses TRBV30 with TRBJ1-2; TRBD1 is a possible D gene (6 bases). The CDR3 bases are TGTGCCTGGAGCTCCGGACAGATTAATGGCTACACCTTC. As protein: CAWSSGQINGYTF. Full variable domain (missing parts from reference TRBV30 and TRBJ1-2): SQTIHQWPATLVQPVGSPLSLECTVEGTSNPNLYWYRQAAGRGLQLLFYSVGIGQISSEVPQNLSASRPQDRQFILSSKKLLLSDSGFYLCAWSSGQINGYTFGSGTRLTVV.